The clone carrying this T cell receptor beta chain was found many times. The sample originates from a study of T-cell reconstitution after alpha-beta-depleted transplantation in children. Germline CDR1 and CDR2: SGHRS and YFSETQ. This CDR3 has 15 residues. Trimming stripped 3 bases from V and 4 bases from J, with 16 bases between. Preparation of the TCRbeta library used unique molecular identifiers. From the PCR reads, TCRdb called clonotypes with MiXCR, one entry per CDR3 protein. The sample consists of around 300,000 distinct CDR3 sequences, around a tenth of them appearing once. The chain recombines TRBV5-1 with TRBJ2-5; D not certain. The clonotype was recovered from a boy under two years old with acute myeloid leukemia, due to receive a stem cell transplant. The sequencing used PBMCs, collected before TCRalphabeta/CD19-depleted stem cell transplant. As DNA, the CDR3 is TGCGCCAGCAGCTACTCGGACCAGATGCGAGAGACCCAGTACTTC. Amino acids: CASSYSDQMRETQYF.